The clone carrying this TCR beta chain has more than one count but fewer than ten. The CDR3 consists of 13 residues. Germline values: CDR1 WNHNN, CDR2 SYGVQD (reference sequence). V lost 4 bases and J lost 6, with 12 bases in between. Through a sample-barcoded 5' primer and a J-beta primer mix, a second PCR was run for roughly 6 to 11 cycles. One entry per CDR3 protein, called by TCRdb with MiXCR from the 5' RACE reads. The sample lists roughly 1,700,000 distinct CDR3 sequences; 28% were seen once. These data belong to a study of blood T cells in healthy people across ages. The sequenced sample was blood. This sequence originates from a woman aged 25 to 39 in good health. The gene calls are TRBV10-1 and TRBJ1-2; D remains ambiguous. The CDR3 here is CASSAREGDGYTF. In nucleotides, the CDR3 is TGCGCCAGCAGTGCCCGAGAGGGCGATGGCTACACCTTC.